This T cell receptor (beta chain) was sequenced in a study of Ad26.COV2.S vaccination and SARS-CoV-2 variants. This CDR3 contains 17 residues. V lost 8 bases and J lost 3; bases outside the gene matches: 17. The germline CDR1 and CDR2 sequences are MNHEY and SMNVEV (reference sequence). Clones were read by immunoSEQ multiplex PCR, and TCRdb kept only the in-frame ones, dropping some. The data hold about 320,000 clones, with roughly 80% observed a single time. Sample treatment: roughly 20 received Ad26.COV2.S at low or high dose, single or two shots; roughly five received placebo; per-sample allocation not given. Sampling took place 63 days after the first vaccine or placebo injection.

The sequencing used peripheral blood, collected in a trial of Ad26.COV2.S vaccine versus placebo. The sequence derives from a person between 18 and 65 years old who received the Ad26.COV2.S COVID-19 vaccine or a placebo. This rearrangement joins TRBV27 to TRBJ1-2; 8 bases align to TRBD1. The DNA of the CDR3 is TGTGCCAGCCGCAGTCAGGGGGCGCTAGGTCCCTACTATGGCTACACCTTC. Protein sequence: CASRSQGALGPYYGYTF.